Sequencing of this T cell receptor (beta chain) was carried out in a study of T cell repertoires in cytomegalovirus infection. TCRdb used MiXCR to reprocess the reads, holding one entry per CDR3 protein. The data contain fewer than 250,000 distinct CDR3 sequences, around an eighth of them seen just once; the ten biggest clones take up 1.5% to 2%. The CDR3 covers 19 residues. CDR1 and CDR2 from the germline V gene are DFQATT and SNEGSKA (reference sequence). Unmatched junction bases numbered 13, after V lost 0 bases and J lost 0 bases. This clonotype was seen many times. This receptor was identified in a human donor in good health (CMV status not recorded). Some clones in this sample may be carry-over from other donors' samples. The rearrangement uses TRBV20-1 and TRBJ2-1; 8 nucleotides align to TRBD1. Sequencing input: PBMCs. CDR3 loop: CSARDLSGDRKGSYNEQFF. CDR3 coding DNA: TGCAGTGCTAGAGACCTTTCCGGGGACAGGAAGGGCTCCTACAATGAGCAGTTCTTC.